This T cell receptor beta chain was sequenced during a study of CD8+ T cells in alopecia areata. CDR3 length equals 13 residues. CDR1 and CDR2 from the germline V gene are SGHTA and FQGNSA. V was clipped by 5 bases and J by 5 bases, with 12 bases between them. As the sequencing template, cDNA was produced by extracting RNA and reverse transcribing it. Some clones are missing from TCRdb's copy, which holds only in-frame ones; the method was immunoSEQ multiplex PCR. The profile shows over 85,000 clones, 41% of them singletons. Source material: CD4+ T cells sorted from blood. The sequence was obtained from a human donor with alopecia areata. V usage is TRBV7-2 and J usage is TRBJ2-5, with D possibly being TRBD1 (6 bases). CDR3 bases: TGTGCCAGCAGCGGGGGCTGGGTTGAGACCCAGTACTTC. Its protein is CASSGGWVETQYF.